This T cell receptor beta chain was sequenced for a study of shared clonotypes between healthy human individuals. Across the study: The composition of the donors was a couple of women and a few men aged 18 to 49. General study findings and limits: Rarefaction demonstrated incomplete sorted-subset sequencing despite large depth. Memory subsets generally showed lower estimated richness than naive subsets.

Sequencing was performed with immunoSEQ multiplex PCR; in TCRdb, only in-frame clones are kept and a portion is missing. The sample consists of under 2.5 million clones, around 90% of them appearing once. The CDR3 extends over 14 amino acids. Germline V gene data show CDR1 as MNHNY and CDR2 as SVGAGI (reference sequence). V was shortened by 7 bases and J by 4 bases, with 16 bases between the two germline ends. Concerning this clone itself: Antigen unknown.

Splitting the CD4+ cells yielded a CD45RA+ naive subset and a CD45RA-negative memory subset. This clonotype originated in a young man in good health. Some clones in this sample may be carry-over from other donors' samples. This sequence joins TRBV6-6 and TRBJ1-1, with D tentatively TRBD1 (5 bases). Sequenced input: naive CD4+ T cells from PBMCs. Subset denoted: CD45RA+ positively selected. CDR3 coding DNA: TGTGCCAGCAACACAGGAGGGAGGGTCACTGAAGCTTTCTTT. This translates into CASNTGGRVTEAFF.